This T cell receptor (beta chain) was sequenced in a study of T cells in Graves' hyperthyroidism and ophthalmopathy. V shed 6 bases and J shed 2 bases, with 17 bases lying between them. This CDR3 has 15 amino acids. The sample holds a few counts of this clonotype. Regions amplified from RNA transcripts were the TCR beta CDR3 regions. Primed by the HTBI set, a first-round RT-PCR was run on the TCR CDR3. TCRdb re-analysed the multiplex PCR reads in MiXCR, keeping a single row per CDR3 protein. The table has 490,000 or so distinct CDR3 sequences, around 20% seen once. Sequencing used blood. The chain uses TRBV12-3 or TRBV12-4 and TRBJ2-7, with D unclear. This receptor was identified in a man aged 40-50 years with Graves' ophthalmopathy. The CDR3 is CASSNSGSSTYEQYF. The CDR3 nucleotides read TGTGCCAGCAGCAATTCCGGGTCTTCAACCTACGAGCAGTACTTC.